Presented here are 9 T cell receptor beta chains from one specimen sequenced in a study of T cells after yellow fever vaccination. TCRdb itself ran the 5' RACE reads through MiXCR, one entry per CDR3 protein. Among about 300,000 distinct CDR3 sequences listed, 6.8% were seen once. The starting material was PBMCs, obtained roughly seven weeks after the first yellow fever vaccination. These receptors were taken from a man between 18 and 29 years old who received the YFV17D yellow fever vaccine.

The genes are TRBV24-1 and TRBJ2-3, with TRBD1 as a possible D gene (5 bases). Trimming stripped 9 bases from V and 3 bases from J, with 9 bases between. Germline V lookup: CDR1 KGHDR, CDR2 SFDVKD. There are 12 residues in the CDR3. The CDR3 sequence: CATADRTDTQYF. The CDR3 bases are TGTGCCACCGCCGACAGAACAGATACGCAGTATTTT.

This clonotype was counted between two and nine times. The rearrangement uses TRBV3-1 and TRBJ2-3; the match to TRBD1 covers 7 bases. CDR3 length: 13 amino acids. Trimming removed 5 bases from V and 8 bases from J; junction bases left unmatched: 7. The germline V gene has CDR1 LGHDT and CDR2 YNNKEL (reference sequence). CDR3 sequence: CASSALTGTTQYF. The CDR3 nucleotides are TGTGCCAGCAGCGCCCTGACAGGGACTACGCAGTATTTT.

This clonotype was seen at least ten times. V is TRBV4-2 and J is TRBJ2-1; a weak D match, TRBD2 (5 bases). Trimming removed 4 bases at V and 4 bases at J, with 14 bases between. Germline V CDR1 and CDR2: LGHNA, YNFKEQ. The CDR3 loop spans 15 amino acids. The CDR3 sequence is CASSPSQERYNEQFF. The CDR3 bases are TGTGCCAGCAGCCCTAGTCAGGAGCGGTACAATGAGCAGTTCTTC.

The chain recombines TRBV20-1 with TRBJ2-7; 9 bases line up with TRBD1. The junction had 3 bases not matched to a gene; V was cut back by 4 bases and J by 2 bases. Germline V CDR1 and CDR2: DFQATT, SNEGSKA (reference sequence). The CDR3 extends over 13 amino acids. This CDR3 is CSATGTGTYEQYF. As DNA, the CDR3 is TGCAGTGCTACTGGGACAGGGACCTACGAGCAGTACTTC.

There are many counts of this clonotype. V and J are TRBV12-3 or TRBV12-4 and TRBJ2-1, with D perhaps matching TRBD1 (6 bases). V shed 9 bases and J shed 7 bases, with 22 bases lying between them. This CDR3 spans 15 amino acids. Written as DNA, the CDR3 is TGTGCCAGTCAGGGGAGAACAGGGAACTTTAATGAGCAGTTCTTC. Protein: CASQGRTGNFNEQFF.

This chain connects TRBV6-1 to TRBJ2-3, with 8 bases lining up with TRBD2. Trimming cost V 7 bases and J 5 bases; bases outside gene matches: 14. Germline CDR1 MNHNS, CDR2 SASEGT. This CDR3 comprises 16 residues. CDR3 DNA sequence: TGTGCCAGCAAGAGGGCTGGGGCTAGCGGGCGAGATACGCAGTATTTT. Encoded protein: CASKRAGASGRDTQYF.

This clonotype was counted only a few times. The gene calls are TRBV4-2 and TRBJ2-1; unclear D gene. The V gene lost 3 bases and the J gene lost 2 bases, with 17 bases spanning the gap. Germline loops: CDR1 LGHNA, CDR2 YNFKEQ. This CDR3 region has 17 residues. CDR3 loop: CASSHTPDLTPYNEQFF. The DNA of the CDR3 is TGTGCCAGCAGCCATACGCCCGACCTTACCCCCTACAATGAGCAGTTCTTC.

The CDR3 bases are TGTGCCAGCAGCCAAGCAGAGGAGGGGCTGTCAGGGACTTTCTTT. Translated, it gives CASSQAEEGLSGTFF. The chain combines TRBV4-2 with TRBJ1-1, with D possibly being TRBD1 (5 bases). The V gene lost 1 base and the J gene lost 12 bases, with 21 bases spanning the gap. The CDR3 runs to 15 residues. Germline values: CDR1 LGHNA, CDR2 YNFKEQ.

In its sample, this clonotype was seen a few times. CDR3 sequence reads: CASSETGGYGYTF. CDR3 coding DNA: TGTGCCAGCAGTGAAACAGGGGGATATGGCTACACCTTC. The rearrangement joins TRBV6-1 to TRBJ1-2, with TRBD1 matching 8 bases. Germline CDR1 MNHNS, CDR2 SASEGT. Trimming at V came to 2 bases and at J to 5 bases, leaving 1 base not matched to a gene. The CDR3 is made up of 13 amino acids.